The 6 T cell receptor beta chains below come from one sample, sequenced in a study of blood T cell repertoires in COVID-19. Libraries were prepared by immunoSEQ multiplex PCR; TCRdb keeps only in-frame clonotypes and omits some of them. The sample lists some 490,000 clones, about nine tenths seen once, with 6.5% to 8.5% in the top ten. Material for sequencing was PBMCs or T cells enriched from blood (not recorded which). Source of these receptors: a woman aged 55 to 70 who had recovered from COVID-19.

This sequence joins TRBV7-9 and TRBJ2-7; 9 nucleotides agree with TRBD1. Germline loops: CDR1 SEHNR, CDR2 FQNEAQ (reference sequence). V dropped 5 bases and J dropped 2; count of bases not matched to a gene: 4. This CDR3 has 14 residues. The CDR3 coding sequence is TGTGCCAGCAGCCGCGGACAGGGGACCTACGAGCAGTACTTC. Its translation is CASSRGQGTYEQYF.

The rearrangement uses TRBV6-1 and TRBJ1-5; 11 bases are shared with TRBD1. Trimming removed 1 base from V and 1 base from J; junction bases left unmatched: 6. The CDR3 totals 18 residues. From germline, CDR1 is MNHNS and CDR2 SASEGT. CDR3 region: CASSEGTGGSWSNQPQHF. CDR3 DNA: TGTGCCAGCAGTGAAGGGACAGGGGGCAGTTGGAGCAATCAGCCCCAGCATTTT.

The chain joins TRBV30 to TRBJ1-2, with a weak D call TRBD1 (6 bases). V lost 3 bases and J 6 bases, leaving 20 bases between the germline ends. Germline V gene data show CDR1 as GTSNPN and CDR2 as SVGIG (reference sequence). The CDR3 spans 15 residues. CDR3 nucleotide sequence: TGTGCCTGGAGACGATCTGACAGGAGTGCCCATGGCTACACCTTC. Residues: CAWRRSDRSAHGYTF. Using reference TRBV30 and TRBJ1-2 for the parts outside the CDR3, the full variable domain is SQTIHQWPATLVQPVGSPLSLECTVEGTSNPNLYWYRQAAGRGLQLLFYSVGIGQISSEVPQNLSASRPQDRQFILSSKKLLLSDSGFYLCAWRRSDRSAHGYTFGSGTRLTVV.

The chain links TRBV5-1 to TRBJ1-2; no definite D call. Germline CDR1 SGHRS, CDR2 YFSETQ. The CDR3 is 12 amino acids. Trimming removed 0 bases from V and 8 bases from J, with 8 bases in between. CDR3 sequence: CASSLAQEGYTF. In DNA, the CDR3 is TGCGCCAGCAGCTTGGCCCAGGAAGGCTACACCTTC.

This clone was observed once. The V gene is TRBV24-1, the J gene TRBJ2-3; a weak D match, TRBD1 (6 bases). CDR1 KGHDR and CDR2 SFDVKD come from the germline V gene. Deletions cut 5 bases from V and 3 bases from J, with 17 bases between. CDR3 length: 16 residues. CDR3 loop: CATSGLMGAGTDTQYF. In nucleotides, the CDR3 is TGTGCCACCAGTGGCCTGATGGGGGCAGGAACAGATACGCAGTATTTT.

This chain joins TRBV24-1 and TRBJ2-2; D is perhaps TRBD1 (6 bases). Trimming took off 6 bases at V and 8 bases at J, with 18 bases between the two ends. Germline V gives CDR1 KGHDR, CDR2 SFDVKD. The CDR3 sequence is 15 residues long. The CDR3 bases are TGTGCCACCAGTACCCTGGTTGTGGGGGCAGGGGAGCTGTTTTTT. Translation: CATSTLVVGAGELFF.